This T cell receptor (beta chain) was retrieved from a study of blood T cell repertoires in COVID-19. CDR3 length: 15 residues. Germline V lookup: CDR1 SGDLS, CDR2 YYNGEE. V lost 4 bases, J lost 4 bases, and 10 bases stayed unmatched. It was during active infection that Seattle patients were enrolled and then longitudinally followed. Assay: immunoSEQ multiplex PCR; the TCRdb copy retains only in-frame clones and omits some. The table lists 150,000 or so clones, around 79% of them singletons. The sequence was obtained from a woman aged 65 to 85 with COVID-19, enrolled during active disease. The rearrangement uses TRBV9 and TRBJ2-5; 7 bases are shared with TRBD1. The sequenced sample was peripheral blood. The chain's CDR3 is CASSPRQGLGETQYF. For the CDR3, the DNA is TGTGCCAGCAGCCCCCGACAGGGCCTGGGAGAGACCCAGTACTTC.